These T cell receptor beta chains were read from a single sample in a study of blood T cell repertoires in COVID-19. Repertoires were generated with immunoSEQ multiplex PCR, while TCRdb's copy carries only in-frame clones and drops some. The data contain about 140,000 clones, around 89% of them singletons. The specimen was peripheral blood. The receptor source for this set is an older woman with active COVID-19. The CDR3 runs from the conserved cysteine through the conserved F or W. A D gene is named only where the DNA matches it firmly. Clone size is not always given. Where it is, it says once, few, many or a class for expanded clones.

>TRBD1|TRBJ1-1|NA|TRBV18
TGTGCCAGCTCACCGGGACAGGGAGCCACTGAAGCTTTCTTT
CASSPGQGATEAFF
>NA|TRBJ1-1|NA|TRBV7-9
TGTGCCAGCAGCTTAAACAGGGACACTGAAGCTTTCTTT
CASSLNRDTEAFF
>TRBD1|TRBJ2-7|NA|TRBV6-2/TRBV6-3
TGTGCCAGCAGTTATTGGGACAGGTCTTCCTACGAGCAGTACTTC
CASSYWDRSSYEQYF
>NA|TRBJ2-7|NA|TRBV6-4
TGTGCCAGTCCGGGACACCTCCATCCCGAGCAGTACTTC
CASPGHLHPEQYF
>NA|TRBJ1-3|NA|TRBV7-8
TGTGCCAGCAGCTCGATATCGGGGTCTGGAAACACCATATATTTT
CASSSISGSGNTIYF
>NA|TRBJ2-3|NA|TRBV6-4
TGTGCCAGCAGTGTTGCGGGAAGCACAGATACGCAGTATTTT
CASSVAGSTDTQYF
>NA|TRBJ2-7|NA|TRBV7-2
TGTGCCAGCAGCTTCTCCGCGGTGAGCTCCTACGAGCAGTACTTC
CASSFSAVSSYEQYF
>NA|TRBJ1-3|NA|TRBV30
TGTGCCTGGAGTGTGGCTGGTTCTGGAAACACCATATATTTT
CAWSVAGSGNTIYF
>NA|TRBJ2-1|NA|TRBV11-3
TGTGCCAACCCCCCATACAGGGCCAATGAGCAGTTCTTC
CANPPYRANEQFF
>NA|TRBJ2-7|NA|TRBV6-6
TGTGCCAGCAGTGGGCAGGGCGGCCCCTACGAGCAGTACTTC
CASSGQGGPYEQYF
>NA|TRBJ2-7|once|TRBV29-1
TGCAGCGTGGAGGATGGCTCCTACGAGCAGTACTTC
CSVEDGSYEQYF
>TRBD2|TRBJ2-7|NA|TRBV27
TGTGCCAGCAGTCCCCTCAGCGGGAGGGCTGACGAGCAGTACTTC
CASSPLSGRADEQYF
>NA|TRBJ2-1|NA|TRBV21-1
TGTGCCAGCAGCAAAGGCCTAGCGGGGGACAATGAGCAGTTCTTC
CASSKGLAGDNEQFF
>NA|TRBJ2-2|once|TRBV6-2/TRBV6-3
TGTGCCAGCAGTTCGCGGGTCCCGAACACCGGGGAGCTGTTTTTT
CASSSRVPNTGELFF
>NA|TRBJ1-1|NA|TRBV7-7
TGTGCCAGCAGCCACGGACAGCCGGACCACGACGTGAACACTGAAGCTTTCTTT
CASSHGQPDHDVNTEAFF
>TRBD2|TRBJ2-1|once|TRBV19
TGTGCCAGTAGTATTACTAGCGGACCTTACAATGAGCAGTTCTTC
CASSITSGPYNEQFF
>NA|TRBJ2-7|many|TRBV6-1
TGTGCCAGCAGTGAAGAGCGGGTTGTGCGGTATAGCCCCTACGAGCAGTACTTC
CASSEERVVRYSPYEQYF
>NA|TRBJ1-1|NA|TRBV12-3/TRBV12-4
TGTGCCACCTGTGTCGATAGTGGAGGGAAAGCTTTCTTT
CATCVDSGGKAFF
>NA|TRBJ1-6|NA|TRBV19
TGTGCCAGTGGGCGGGACGGGAATTCACCCCTCCACTTT
CASGRDGNSPLHF
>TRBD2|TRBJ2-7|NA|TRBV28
TGTGCCAGCACCTCCTCCGGGGTAGCGGGAGACGAGCAGTACTTC
CASTSSGVAGDEQYF
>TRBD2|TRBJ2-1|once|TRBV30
TGTGCCTGGAGTTGGGGGGGTGCCTACAATGAGCAGTTCTTC
CAWSWGGAYNEQFF
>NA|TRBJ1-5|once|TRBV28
TGTGCCAGCAGGTTCGACAGTAGCAATCAGCCCCAGCATTTT
CASRFDSSNQPQHF
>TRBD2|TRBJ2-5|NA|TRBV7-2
TGTGCCAGCCTAAAATGGGCGGGAGGAGGGGAGACCCAGTACTTC
CASLKWAGGGETQYF
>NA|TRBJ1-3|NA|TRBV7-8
TGTGCCAGCAGCCCTGTGCGGGCTGGAAACACCATATATTTT
CASSPVRAGNTIYF
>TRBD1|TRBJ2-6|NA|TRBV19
TGTGCCAGTAGTTCCCATCCCGGGACAGGGGGTACTGGGGCCAACGTCCTGACTTTC
CASSSHPGTGGTGANVLTF
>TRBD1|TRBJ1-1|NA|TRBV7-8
TGTGCCAGCAGCCTACAGACAGGGGTGAACACTGAAGCTTTCTTT
CASSLQTGVNTEAFF
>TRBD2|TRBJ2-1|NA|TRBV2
TGTGCCAGCTCTCGACTAGCGGGAGTCGACGAGCAGTTCTTC
CASSRLAGVDEQFF
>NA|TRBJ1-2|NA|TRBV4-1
TGCGCCAGCAGCCTCACAGGGAACCATGGCTACACCTTC
CASSLTGNHGYTF
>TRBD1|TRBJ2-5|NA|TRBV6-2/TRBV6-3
TGTGCCAGCAGCCCTGGACAGGGGCCTTCCCAAGAGACCCAGTACTTC
CASSPGQGPSQETQYF
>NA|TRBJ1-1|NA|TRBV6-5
TGTGCCAGCAGTTTTGCGGAGAACACTGAAGCTTTCTTT
CASSFAENTEAFF
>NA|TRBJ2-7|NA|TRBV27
TGTGCCAGCAGGCCGGGAGTCCCCGGGCCCTACGAGCAGTACTTC
CASRPGVPGPYEQYF
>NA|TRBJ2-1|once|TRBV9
TGTGCCAGCAGCGTAGCAGCGGTGATGGATGAGCAGTTCTTC
CASSVAAVMDEQFF
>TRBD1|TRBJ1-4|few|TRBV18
TGTGCCAGCTCACCGGAGACAGGGGGCTCTACTAATGAAAAACTGTTTTTT
CASSPETGGSTNEKLFF
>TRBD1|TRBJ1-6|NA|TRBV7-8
TGTGCCAGCAGCTTGGACAGGCGGGGGGATTCACCCCTCCACTTT
CASSLDRRGDSPLHF
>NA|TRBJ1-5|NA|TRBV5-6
TGTGCCAGCAGCTTGTTTCAGGGTGGCAATCAGCCCCAGCATTTT
CASSLFQGGNQPQHF
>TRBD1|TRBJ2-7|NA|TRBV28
TGTGCCAGCAGCCCCGACAGGGAGTTCAACGAGCAGTACTTC
CASSPDREFNEQYF
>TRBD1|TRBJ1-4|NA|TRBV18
TGTGCCAGCTCAGTGACAGGGGTTGATGAAAAACTGTTTTTT
CASSVTGVDEKLFF
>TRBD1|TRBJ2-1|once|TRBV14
TGTGCCAGCAGCCATCCGGGACAGAACCTCAATGAGCAGTTCTTC
CASSHPGQNLNEQFF
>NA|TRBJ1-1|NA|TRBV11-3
TGTGCCAGCAGCACTGGTCGGGGCACTGAAGCTTTCTTT
CASSTGRGTEAFF
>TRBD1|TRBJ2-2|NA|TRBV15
TGTGCCACCAGCAATTGGGGACAGGGAAAACACACCGGGGAGCTGTTTTTT
CATSNWGQGKHTGELFF
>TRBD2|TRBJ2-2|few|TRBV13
TGTGCCAGCAGCTTGGCCCAGCGGGAGTGGGGCACCGGGGAGCTGTTTTTT
CASSLAQREWGTGELFF
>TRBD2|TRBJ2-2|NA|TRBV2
TGTGCCAGCAGACGGGACTACCTGAACACCGGGGAGCTGTTTTTT
CASRRDYLNTGELFF
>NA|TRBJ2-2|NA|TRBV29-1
TGCAGCATAAAAGGGGGGAACACCGGGGAGCTGTTTTTT
CSIKGGNTGELFF
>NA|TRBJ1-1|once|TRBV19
TGTGCCAGTACAAGACCCAACAGGGCCAGGGACACTGAAGCTTTCTTT
CASTRPNRARDTEAFF